This T cell receptor (beta chain) was recorded in a study of identifying expanded T cells in peripheral blood (dated by TCRdb to between 2018 and 2020). Background for the entire study: Technical replicates were generated by sequencing separate aliquots of the same genomic DNA pool, and four replicates were compared pairwise.

Results and caveats for the whole study, not just this receptor: Both the number of clones called differentially abundant and the false-positive rate were significantly reduced by the beta-binomial model across all healthy-donor time intervals. Between technical replicates the binomial model flagged approximately 1.3 differentially abundant clones, whereas over roughly two weeks the binomial model flagged about 15 and over approximately 4 weeks approximately 18. Variance in clone template counts between approximately 2-week samples significantly increased with total template count across all healthy donors. The authors expected biological variance in healthy repertoires might increase further over much longer intervals such as months to years.

As to this clone: Its antigen is currently not known. Within one base of it there is no much larger clone, and no base qualities were kept.

There are 12 amino acids in the CDR3, from cysteine to phenylalanine inclusive. Only CDR3 DNA is held: 36 bases, read in frame from base 1. The junction carries 10 bases between V and J, which are trimmed by 5 bases and 5 bases respectively. Via the germline V gene, CDR1 is MNHNS and CDR2 SASEGT. TCRbeta CDR3 regions were profiled by bias-controlled multiplex PCR amplification of genomic DNA with the immunoSEQ Assay. The source study handled its data this way. The absolute abundance of each unique TCRbeta CDR3 region was quantified after sequences were collapsed and filtered. Two models were used to test differential abundance: a binomial model (Fisher-equivalent) and a beta-binomial model that adds time-dependent variance fitted from healthy donors. Clones with fewer than 5 combined templates were excluded, and clones with Benjamini-Hochberg FDR below 0.01 were called differentially abundant. In the beta-binomial model, variance was expressed as a function of the total template count across the two samples, in the form v = (b*log(k)+a)^2. In TCRdb, the immuneACCESS table is reduced to in-frame sequences with V and J assigned. These tables do not hold every clone; where another copy was compared, an unresolved V gene accounts for under half, and the others remain unexplained. V and J calls and clone size follow that table, whereas D and trimming were derived from the DNA. This sample is represented by about 89,000 clones; approximately 88% of them were singletons. The ten biggest clones cover roughly 4% of the sample.

No immune events, such as infections, were documented for the healthy donors during the collection period. Time-dependent variance in a beta-binomial model of T-cell clone differential abundance was calibrated using healthy-donor blood repertoires as a training cohort. The training cohort comprised approximately ten healthy donors, 3 female and 7 male. On average the donors were 43 years old, and their ages spanned roughly 29 to 70 years. Whole blood from each healthy donor was obtained from a commercial supplier and was collected at three time points around 13 days apart. Genomic DNA was extracted from unsorted whole blood for immunosequencing.

The clonotype originates from a person aged 18-70 years in good health. This sequence uses TRBV6-1 and TRBJ2-7, with TRBD1 tentatively as D gene (6 bases match). Sequenced input: blood. The CDR3 reads as follows: CASSKTGNEQYF. Here is the DNA: TGTGCCAGCAGTAAAACAGGGAACGAGCAGTACTTC.